The 26 T cell receptor beta chains presented below share a single source sample, sequenced in a study of T cell responses to AZD1222 COVID-19 vaccine. This table comes from immunoSEQ multiplex PCR, and its TCRdb copy is limited to in-frame clones, with some not included. The data contain 120,000 or so clones, about nine tenths of them singletons. The sequencing here drew on peripheral blood, taken on day 0 of AZD1222 vaccination. These receptors all come from an adult in good health.

The genes are TRBV30 and TRBJ2-5, with 13 bases fitting TRBD2. This CDR3 is 14 amino acids long. Germline-derived CDR1 and CDR2 are GTSNPN and SVGIG (reference sequence). Germline trimming cut 6 bases from V and 7 bases from J; bases unmatched to any gene: 8. The CDR3 DNA is TGTGCCTGTCAGGGGACTAGCGGGGCGGGGACCCAGTACTTC. This gives the protein CACQGTSGAGTQYF. The full variable domain, completed using reference TRBV30 and TRBJ2-5, is SQTIHQWPATLVQPVGSPLSLECTVEGTSNPNLYWYRQAAGRGLQLLFYSVGIGQISSEVPQNLSASRPQDRQFILSSKKLLLSDSGFYLCACQGTSGAGTQYFGPGTRLLVL.

This rearrangement joins TRBV3-1 (or the pseudogene TRBV3-2) to TRBJ1-1; 9 bases agree with TRBD1. Per the germline V gene, CDR1 is LGHDT and CDR2 is YNNKEL (reference sequence). V was pared by 6 bases and J by 11 bases, with 10 bases of the junction left unmatched. The CDR3 covers 13 residues. The CDR3 region is CASSPTGGNGAFF. The DNA of the CDR3 is TGTGCCAGCAGTCCTACAGGGGGCAATGGGGCTTTCTTT.

The V gene is TRBV7-6, the J gene TRBJ2-2; D remains ambiguous. Germline values: CDR1 SGHVS, CDR2 FNYEAQ. V dropped 4 bases and J dropped 3 bases, with 18 bases sitting between them. The CDR3 sequence is 17 residues long. The CDR3: CASSSAVEGLDTGELFF. CDR3 coding DNA: TGTGCCAGCAGCTCAGCCGTGGAAGGGCTGGACACCGGGGAGCTGTTTTTT.

The rearrangement uses TRBV13 and TRBJ1-4; D remains unclear. Trimming stripped 0 bases from V and 4 bases from J, with 6 bases between. Germline CDR1 is PRHDT and CDR2 is FYEKMQ (reference sequence). The CDR3 is 14 residues long. The CDR3 here is CASSLGGNNEKLFF. The CDR3 DNA follows: TGTGCCAGCAGCTTAGGAGGGAATAATGAAAAACTGTTTTTT.

This chain joins TRBV7-3 and TRBJ1-5; perhaps TRBD1 as D (5 bases). The CDR3 sequence is 16 residues long. In germline, CDR1 is SGHTA, CDR2 FQGTGA. Trimming shortened V by 5 bases and J by 2 bases, and 16 bases separated the two germline ends. CDR3 loop: CASSPHGGEGNQPQHF. CDR3 nucleotide sequence: TGTGCCAGCAGCCCCCACGGGGGAGAGGGCAATCAGCCCCAGCATTTT.

The V call is TRBV24-1, the J call TRBJ1-5, with TRBD1 as a possible D gene (5 bases). Trimming left V 4 bases short and J 5 bases short, with 8 bases between. This CDR3 spans 13 amino acids. Germline assignment: CDR1 KGHDR and CDR2 SFDVKD. CDR3 sequence (DNA): TGTGCCACCAGTGACCGACAGCATCAGCCCCAGCATTTT. Protein: CATSDRQHQPQHF.

This rearrangement joins TRBV7-2 to TRBJ1-3; D possibly corresponds to TRBD1 (5 bases). The CDR3 has 18 amino acids. V was cut by 3 bases and J by 2 bases, with 20 bases left in between. CDR1 is SGHTA, CDR2 FQGNSA, per germline. The CDR3 sequence is CASSLVAVSQVPGNTIYF. The DNA of the CDR3 is TGTGCCAGCAGCTTGGTGGCAGTGTCACAGGTCCCTGGAAACACCATATATTTT.

This clone was detected a few times. The V call is TRBV19, the J call TRBJ1-3; D call uncertain. Germline V lookup: CDR1 LNHDA, CDR2 SQIVND (reference sequence). The CDR3 contains 17 residues. Trimming cost V 1 base and J 0 bases, with 13 bases left between them. CDR3 coding DNA: TGTGCCAGTAGTATAGGGTTCTCGAGGAGCTCTGGAAACACCATATATTTT. Its translation: CASSIGFSRSSGNTIYF.

The J gene is TRBJ2-3, the V gene TRBV4-2; 7 nucleotides match TRBD2. Losses at the gene ends were 4 bases for V and 3 bases for J; bases not matched to a gene: 7. Per germline, CDR1 LGHNA and CDR2 YNFKEQ. The CDR3 contains 15 residues. Here the CDR3 reads CASSPGGGATDTQYF. The CDR3 region has the DNA TGTGCCAGCAGCCCTGGCGGGGGTGCAACAGATACGCAGTATTTT.

The chain joins TRBV27 to TRBJ1-5; 9 nucleotides agree with TRBD1. This CDR3 comprises 16 residues. Germline V gives CDR1 MNHEY, CDR2 SMNVEV (reference sequence). The V segment lost 6 bases and the J segment 0 bases; nucleotides outside the gene matches: 6. The CDR3 DNA is TGTGCCAGCAGGGCCGGGACAGGGAATAGCAATCAGCCCCAGCATTTT. Protein sequence: CASRAGTGNSNQPQHF.

The genes are TRBV5-1 and TRBJ1-1; 8 bases map to TRBD1. Losses at the gene ends were 0 bases for V and 4 bases for J; bases not matched to a gene: 5. CDR1 SGHRS and CDR2 YFSETQ come from the germline V gene. This CDR3 comprises 15 residues. Written as DNA, the CDR3 is TGCGCCAGCAGCTTGGGGCAGGGGGCGATCACTGAAGCTTTCTTT. Translation: CASSLGQGAITEAFF.

The genes are TRBV5-1 and TRBJ2-1; D call uncertain. The germline V and J ends were trimmed by 0 bases and 15 bases, with 10 bases remaining between them. Germline V gene data show CDR1 as SGHRS and CDR2 as YFSETQ. The CDR3 sequence is 11 residues long. This CDR3 is CASSLDGVPFF. DNA for the CDR3: TGCGCCAGCAGCTTGGATGGGGTCCCGTTCTTC.

The chain is built from TRBV7-9 and TRBJ1-3; no reliable D call. Germline V gene sequence: CDR1 SEHNR, CDR2 FQNEAQ (reference sequence). V was trimmed by 8 bases and J by 2 bases, leaving 10 bases between them. The CDR3 is 13 amino acids. CDR3 in DNA: TGTGCCAGCGCCAGGAGGGCTGGAAACACCATATATTTT. It specifies CASARRAGNTIYF.

The V and J genes are TRBV19 and TRBJ1-6; no firm D call. The V and J ends lost 3 bases and 0 bases respectively, with 12 bases between them. CDR1 is LNHDA and CDR2 is SQIVND in the germline V gene (reference sequence). This CDR3 is built from 17 residues. For the CDR3, the DNA is TGTGCCAGTAGTATCGGCCATCTGAGCTCCTATAATTCACCCCTCCACTTT. Translated: CASSIGHLSSYNSPLHF.

The chain employs TRBV30 and TRBJ1-1; 7 positions match TRBD1. Germline-derived CDR1 and CDR2 are GTSNPN and SVGIG (reference sequence). V shed 4 bases, J shed 4 bases, and the junction held 6 bases outside the gene matches. The CDR3 has 13 amino acids. CDR3 sequence reads: CAWNKYRGTEAFF. The CDR3 region has the DNA TGTGCCTGGAACAAGTACAGGGGCACTGAAGCTTTCTTT.

This clone was counted once. The DNA for the CDR3 is TGCGCCAGCAGTCAATTTTTATCTGGGGCCAACGTCCTGACTTTC. It codes for CASSQFLSGANVLTF. V usage is TRBV23-1 and J usage is TRBJ2-6, with D unclear. TRBV23-1 is labeled an ORF, and its function is uncertain. CDR3 length equals 15 residues. V lost 1 base and J lost 1, with 5 bases in between.

The gene calls are TRBV18 and TRBJ1-5; a possible D gene is TRBD1 (6 bases). The CDR3 totals 15 residues. V was cut by 5 bases and J by 11 bases, with 22 bases left in between. CDR1 is KGHSH and CDR2 is LQKENI in the germline V gene. DNA for the CDR3: TGTGCCAGCTCAAGGGGACAAGGAGGGGACGGGGCCCAGCATTTT. Its translation: CASSRGQGGDGAQHF.

This clone was counted once. V usage is TRBV3-1 (or the pseudogene TRBV3-2) and J usage is TRBJ1-6, with a tentative D call TRBD1 (6 bases). Trimming left V 0 bases short and J 11 bases short, with 14 bases between. There are 15 residues in the CDR3. CDR1 and CDR2 from the germline V gene are LGHDT and YNNKEL (reference sequence). The chain's CDR3 is CASSQDSGVSAPLHF. DNA for the CDR3: TGTGCCAGCAGCCAAGATTCAGGGGTATCAGCACCCCTCCACTTT.

The chain carries TRBV9 and TRBJ1-2; D unclear. V shed 3 bases and J shed 5 bases, with 14 bases lying between them. CDR1 SGDLS and CDR2 YYNGEE come from the germline V gene. The CDR3 is 14 residues long. CDR3 loop: CASSEGSSTYGYTF. The CDR3 nucleotides read TGTGCCAGCAGCGAGGGCAGCTCAACGTATGGCTACACCTTC.

The chain joins TRBV5-4 to TRBJ2-7, with TRBD2 as a possible D gene (6 bases). The V end lost 5 bases, the J end lost 2 bases, and 14 bases lay between the germline ends. Per germline, CDR1 SGHNT and CDR2 YYREEE (reference sequence). This CDR3 comprises 14 residues. The CDR3 here is CASRPRDSPYEQYF. The CDR3 DNA reads as TGTGCCAGCAGGCCCCGGGACTCCCCCTACGAGCAGTACTTC. Filled out from reference TRBV5-4 and TRBJ2-7, the complete variable domain reads ETGVTQSPTHLIKTRGQQVTLRCSSQSGHNTVSWYQQALGQGPQFIFQYYREEENGRGNFPPRFSGLQFPNYSSELNVNALELDDSALYLCASRPRDSPYEQYFGPGTRLTVT.

The J gene is TRBJ1-1, the V gene TRBV20-1; D gene unclear. In germline, CDR1 is DFQATT, CDR2 SNEGSKA (reference sequence). The CDR3 has 11 residues. Trimming cost V 4 bases and J 1 base, with 4 bases left between them. This chain's CDR3 is CSATGNTEAFF. The DNA for the CDR3 is TGCAGTGCTACAGGGAACACTGAAGCTTTCTTT.

This clone came up a few times. The V gene is TRBV10-3, the J gene TRBJ2-3; D gene uncertain. V dropped 3 bases and J dropped 2 bases, with 9 bases sitting between them. CDR3 length: 14 residues. Germline V CDR1 and CDR2: ENHRY, SYGVKD. The CDR3 DNA follows: TGTGCCATCAGTGAACGGATCCCCACAGATACGCAGTATTTT. Residues: CAISERIPTDTQYF.

The genes are TRBV7-2 and TRBJ1-1, with 10 bases matching TRBD1. Germline assignment: CDR1 SGHTA and CDR2 FQGNSA. This CDR3 has 16 amino acids. The V gene end was trimmed by 1 base and the J gene end by 6 bases; junction bases not matched to a gene: 8. CDR3 nucleotides: TGTGCCAGCAGCTTAGGGAGGGGACAGGGGAGGGCTGAAGCTTTCTTT. This codes for CASSLGRGQGRAEAFF.

This clone showed up just once. The chain employs TRBV7-3 and TRBJ2-2; tentatively, D is TRBD1 (7 bases). Germline V CDR1 and CDR2: SGHTA, FQGTGA. This CDR3 spans 13 amino acids. With 5 bases removed from V and 5 bases from J, the gap between germline ends came to 9 bases. The CDR3 is CASSAGGTGELFF. As DNA, the CDR3 is TGTGCCAGCAGCGCAGGGGGGACCGGGGAGCTGTTTTTT.

V is TRBV28 and J is TRBJ2-7; TRBD1 is a possible D gene (6 bases). The CDR3 loop spans 15 amino acids. Trimming left V 6 bases short and J 5 bases short, with 20 bases between. Germline values: CDR1 MDHEN, CDR2 SYDVKM. This CDR3 reads CASRRPGQPKDEQYF. The CDR3 bases are TGTGCCAGCAGGCGACCGGGACAACCAAAGGACGAGCAGTACTTC.

CDR3 sequence (DNA): TGTGCCAGCAGCCAAGGGGTGCCCGGGGGGAATTCACCCCTCCACTTT. Residues: CASSQGVPGGNSPLHF. This sequence joins TRBV4-2 and TRBJ1-6; weak D call: TRBD1 (5 bases). From germline, CDR1 is LGHNA and CDR2 YNFKEQ. The V and J ends lost 1 base and 7 bases respectively, with 14 bases between them. CDR3 length equals 16 residues.